A selection of T cell receptor beta chains follows, all from one sample in a study of neurological immune-mediated disorders. In TCRdb, the 5' RACE reads were re-called with MiXCR into one record per CDR3 protein. The sample records 65,000 to 95,000 distinct CDR3 sequences, approximately 5% being singletons. The sample consisted of PBMCs. Receptors originate from a woman aged 25 to 39 with multiple sclerosis. CDR3s include the opening cysteine and the closing phenylalanine or tryptophan.

v_call	cdr3_length	j_call	cdr3_aa
TRBV4-1	13	TRBJ1-2	CASSRGPSYGYTF
TRBV12-3/TRBV12-4	14	TRBJ1-5	CASSSGTDGQPQHF
TRBV5-1	14	TRBJ2-1	CASAGTSGSREQFF
TRBV9	12	TRBJ1-1	CASSVAGSEAFF
TRBV20-1	13	TRBJ1-1	CSANPPSRTEAFF
TRBV12-3/TRBV12-4	14	TRBJ1-1	CASSLRGMNTEAFF
TRBV9	15	TRBJ2-4	CASSVGSRAKNIQYF
TRBV12-3/TRBV12-4	13	TRBJ1-5	CASSVYSNQPQHF
TRBV20-1	15	TRBJ2-1	CSAKDYASSYNEQFF
TRBV20-1	19	TRBJ2-5	CSARSPAGTSGGPGETQYF
TRBV12-3/TRBV12-4	16	TRBJ2-2	CASSSPRGPNTGELFF
TRBV20-1	15	TRBJ2-7	CSARQAGTAAYEQYF
TRBV6-5	14	TRBJ2-6	CASSWFDGANVLTF
TRBV9	15	TRBJ2-3	CASSVDRGPTDTQYF
TRBV5-1	14	TRBJ2-2	CASSFKQGSGELFF
TRBV5-1	13	TRBJ1-6	CASSLQGAEPLHF
TRBV3-1	15	TRBJ1-6	CASSPRGTETSPLHF
TRBV3-1	12	TRBJ1-3	CASSQEGNTIYF
TRBV20-1	14	TRBJ2-1	CSARKRTAYNEQFF
TRBV28	12	TRBJ2-3	CASKGLADTQYF
TRBV6-2/TRBV6-3	17	TRBJ2-3	CASSYPRDMITTDTQYF
TRBV20-1	16	TRBJ1-1	CSAGRTGQFPNTEAFF
TRBV9	18	TRBJ2-2	CASSPPTGNSGSNGELFF
TRBV29-1	14	TRBJ1-2	CSVETSRSYYGYTF
TRBV7-9	19	TRBJ2-3	CASSPGTSGRAVGTDTQYF
TRBV11-2	12	TRBJ2-1	CASSLGGAEQFF
TRBV5-1	14	TRBJ2-3	CASSGGQDTDTQYF
TRBV5-1	12	TRBJ1-6	CASSLENSPLHF
TRBV4-1	16	TRBJ1-6	CASSHAQGAWNSPLHF
TRBV6-5	12	TRBJ2-5	CASRASLETQYF
TRBV6-6	13	TRBJ2-3	CASSYSLTDTQYF
TRBV14	15	TRBJ2-1	CASSQAGWSYNEQFF
TRBV6-1	13	TRBJ2-2	CASSERENGELFF
TRBV20-1	15	TRBJ1-4	CSAPRGTRVREKLFF
TRBV5-6	17	TRBJ2-3	CASSSWGLAGSPDTQYF
TRBV9	12	TRBJ2-3	CASRAVTDTQYF
TRBV10-3	15	TRBJ1-1	CAISGGDRVNTEAFF
TRBV12-3/TRBV12-4	15	TRBJ1-6	CASSRGGLYNSPLHF
TRBV18	14	TRBJ1-1	CASSPGQLNTEAFF
TRBV12-3/TRBV12-4	12	TRBJ2-3	CASRRDKDTQYF
TRBV28	16	TRBJ1-2	CASSLAGGTGNYGYTF